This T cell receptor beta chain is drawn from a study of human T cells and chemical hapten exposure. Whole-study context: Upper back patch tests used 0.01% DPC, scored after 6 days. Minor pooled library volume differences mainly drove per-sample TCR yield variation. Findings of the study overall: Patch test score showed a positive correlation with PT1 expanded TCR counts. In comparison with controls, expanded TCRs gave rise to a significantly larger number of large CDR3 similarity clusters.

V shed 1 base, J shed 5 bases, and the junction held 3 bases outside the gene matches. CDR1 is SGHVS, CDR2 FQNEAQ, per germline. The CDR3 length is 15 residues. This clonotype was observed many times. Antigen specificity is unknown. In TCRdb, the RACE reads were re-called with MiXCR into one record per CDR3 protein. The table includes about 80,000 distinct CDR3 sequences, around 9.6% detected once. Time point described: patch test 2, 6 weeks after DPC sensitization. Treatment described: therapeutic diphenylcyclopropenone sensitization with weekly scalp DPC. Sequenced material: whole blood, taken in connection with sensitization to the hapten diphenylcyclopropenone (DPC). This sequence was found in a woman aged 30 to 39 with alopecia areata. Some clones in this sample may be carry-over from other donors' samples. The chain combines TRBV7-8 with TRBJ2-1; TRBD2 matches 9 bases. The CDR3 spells CASSLGSGGNNEQFF. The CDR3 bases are TGTGCCAGCAGCTTAGGTAGCGGGGGCAACAATGAGCAGTTCTTC. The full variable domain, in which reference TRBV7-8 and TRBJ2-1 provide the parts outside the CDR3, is GAGVSQSPRYKVAKRGQDVALRCDPISGHVSLFWYQQALGQGPEFLTYFQNEAQLDKSGLPSDRFFAERPEGSVSTLKIQRTQQEDSAVYLCASSLGSGGNNEQFFGPGTRLTVL.